This TCR beta chain was sequenced in a study of T-cell memory formation after mild COVID-19. CDR3 length: 15 residues. Germline values: CDR1 SQVTM, CDR2 ANQGSEA. The V segment lost 0 bases and the J segment 3 bases; nucleotides outside the gene matches: 6. This clonotype was detected only a few times. TCRdb recomputed calls from the 5' RACE reads with MiXCR, one row per CDR3 protein. The sample comprises 350,000 to 500,000 distinct CDR3 sequences, about a sixth of which are singletons, and around a fifth rests with the top ten. This clonotype was sampled from a man aged 18 to 30 who had mild COVID-19 (a few samples of this study predate the infection). Cell type and time point are not known. Sequenced material: PBMCs or a T cell subset sorted from them (not recorded which). The chain combines TRBV29-1 with TRBJ1-2; 8 bases are a match to TRBD1. CDR3 region: CSVEDRDRRYYGYTF. CDR3 nucleotide sequence: TGCAGCGTTGAAGATAGGGACAGGCGATACTATGGCTACACCTTC.